These T cell receptor beta chains were read from a single sample in a study of shared clonotypes between healthy human individuals. Here immunoSEQ multiplex PCR was the method, and the copy in TCRdb shows in-frame clones only, minus some. The sample has 190,000 or so clones, over 50% seen once. The sample consisted of memory CD4+ T cells sorted from blood. The source of these receptors is a man younger than 45 in good health. The CDR3 runs from the conserved cysteine through the conserved F or W.

TRBV27,CASRYRGASYEQYF
TRBV10-2,CASSDPLAGIFEQFF
TRBV7-9,CASSPAGGGTDTQYF
TRBV19,CASSTVLYSNQPQHF
TRBV29-1,CSASGGAGVGEQYF
TRBV4-3,CASSQELDREQYF
TRBV5-1,CASSPGGGGSSADTQYF
TRBV15,CATSRDLGFSYEQYF
TRBV6-5,CASSYDLASSYEQYF
TRBV29-1,CSVQTAGGSGEQFF
TRBV21-1,CARRAWDTGELFF
TRBV28,CATVPRGPYEQYF
TRBV30,CAWIGAFF
TRBV27,CASTQGWSYNEQFF
TRBV18,CASSVGTGYEQYF
TRBV15,CATSRDLTGVYEQYF
TRBV18,CASSPRQSNYGYTF
TRBV7-9,CASSLLAGTGGMGNEKLFF
TRBV7-9,CASSLVKGAHGYTF
TRBV13,CASSSKASGNRAWAYEQYF
TRBV7-9,CASRPGTANTGELFF
TRBV6-1,CASSERPNYGYTF
TRBV28,CASSLLLAGAGGELFF
TRBV5-6,CASSPQYQETQYF
TRBV7-9,CASSFRDRGGPYNEQFF
TRBV7-6,CASSLASTSNTGELFF
TRBV28,CASSIRAHLEAFF
TRBV5-4,CASSLGQDNEKLFF
TRBV4-3,CASSQSKTGANYGYTF
TRBV7-2,CASSFVGTGSSYEQYF
TRBV5-4,CASSGIAGESYEQYF
TRBV11-2,CASSLHREAVWFF
TRBV5-4,CASSRGGPTQETQYF